The 24 T cell receptor beta chains below all came from one sample that was sequenced in a study of Tregs in tolerant kidney transplant recipients. Here immunoSEQ multiplex PCR was the method, and the copy in TCRdb shows in-frame clones only, minus some. The sample includes some 88,000 clones, around 94% of them seen just once. The sequenced sample consisted of CD8+ T cells from blood. Every receptor here comes from a human donor in good health.

This chain connects TRBV5-1 to TRBJ2-7; D remains ambiguous. Trimming left V 0 bases short and J 2 bases short, with 12 bases between. CDR1 SGHRS and CDR2 YFSETQ come from the germline V gene. The CDR3 is 15 amino acids. The CDR3 here is CASSLGSAVTYEQYF. The CDR3 DNA reads as TGCGCCAGCAGCTTGGGTTCAGCAGTTACCTACGAGCAGTACTTC.

The CDR3 DNA reads TGTGCCAGCAGCCGACCACCCAGACAAACTAACTATGGCTACACCTTC. Amino acids: CASSRPPRQTNYGYTF. The V gene is TRBV7-2, the J gene TRBJ1-2; unclear D gene. Germline V gene sequence: CDR1 SGHTA, CDR2 FQGNSA. The V gene lost 5 bases and the J gene lost 0 bases, with 16 bases spanning the gap. The CDR3 consists of 16 residues.

The chain employs TRBV11-2 and TRBJ2-7; the D gene could be TRBD1 or TRBD2 (5 bases each). This CDR3 comprises 16 residues. Germline CDR1 and CDR2: SGHAT and FQNNGV. Trimming removed 4 bases at V and 0 bases at J, with 16 bases between. Here the CDR3 DNA reads TGTGCCAGCAGCTCAAATCGTCCAGGGAGCTCCTACGAGCAGTACTTC. Residues: CASSSNRPGSSYEQYF.

This sequence joins TRBV6-5 and TRBJ1-2; the match to TRBD1 covers 7 bases. In germline, CDR1 is MNHEY, CDR2 SVGAGI. The CDR3 is 16 amino acids. V shed 0 bases and J 5 bases; nucleotides not matched to a gene: 9. DNA for the CDR3: TGTGCCAGCAGTTACTCTACGGGACAGAGAACTTATGGCTACACCTTC. This encodes CASSYSTGQRTYGYTF.

The rearrangement joins TRBV4-1 to TRBJ2-7, with D tentatively TRBD2 (5 bases). CDR1 MGHRA and CDR2 YSYEKL come from the germline V gene. There are 14 residues in the CDR3. Trimming shortened V by 0 bases and J by 2 bases, and 8 bases separated the two germline ends. CDR3 region: CASSQEDFTYEQYF. CDR3 in DNA: TGCGCCAGCAGCCAAGAGGACTTTACCTACGAGCAGTACTTC.

This chain joins TRBV27 and TRBJ2-2; unclear D gene. Deletions cut 1 base from V and 6 bases from J, with 3 bases between. Germline lookup yields CDR1 MNHEY and CDR2 SMNVEV (reference sequence). This CDR3 region has 12 residues. CDR3 region: CASSLLSGELFF. For the CDR3, the DNA is TGTGCCAGCAGTTTATTATCCGGGGAGCTGTTTTTT.

The chain employs TRBV7-6 and TRBJ1-5; no definite D call. CDR3 length: 17 residues. Trimming stripped 0 bases from V and 0 bases from J, with 12 bases between. Per the germline V gene, CDR1 is SGHVS and CDR2 is FNYEAQ. The CDR3 sequence is CASSLAIGPGSNQPQHF. The CDR3 nucleotides read TGTGCCAGCAGCTTAGCGATTGGCCCAGGTAGCAATCAGCCCCAGCATTTT.

This rearrangement joins TRBV10-2 to TRBJ2-1; possibly TRBD2 for D (5 bases). Germline CDR1 WSHSY, CDR2 SAAADI. This CDR3 is 17 amino acids long. V shed 0 bases and J shed 5 bases, with 17 bases lying between them. CDR3 DNA: TGCGCCAGCAGTGAGTCCCTAGTAGTAGCGAGAGACAATGAGCAGTTCTTC. Protein product: CASSESLVVARDNEQFF.

This chain links TRBV10-1 with TRBJ2-3, with 11 bases matching TRBD2. The CDR3 is 16 residues long. V dropped 2 bases and J dropped 2; count of bases not matched to a gene: 3. Germline CDR1 is WNHNN and CDR2 is SYGVQD (reference sequence). This CDR3 is CASSEASGGTTDTQYF. Written as DNA, the CDR3 is TGCGCCAGCAGTGAGGCTAGCGGGGGGACCACAGATACGCAGTATTTT.

The sample holds one count of this clone. The chain recombines TRBV4-2 with TRBJ1-5, with a weak D call TRBD1 (6 bases). Per the germline V gene, CDR1 is LGHNA and CDR2 is YNFKEQ. V lost 2 bases, J lost 5 bases, and 16 bases lay in between. The CDR3 has 16 amino acids. CDR3 loop: CASSQPGFEGDQPQHF. The DNA of the CDR3 is TGTGCCAGCAGCCAACCGGGCTTCGAGGGGGATCAGCCCCAGCATTTT.

The chain combines TRBV9 with TRBJ2-3; 14 positions match TRBD2. Germline trimming cut 3 bases from V and 4 bases from J; bases unmatched to any gene: 7. Per the germline V gene, CDR1 is SGDLS and CDR2 is YYNGEE. The CDR3 has 17 amino acids. The DNA of the CDR3 is TGTGCCAGCAGCGGAACGGGACTAGCGGGAGCAGCAGATACGCAGTATTTT. Its translation is CASSGTGLAGAADTQYF.

The chain uses TRBV30 and TRBJ1-1, with TRBD1 as a possible D gene (5 bases). CDR3 length: 16 amino acids. The germline V gene encodes CDR1 GTSNPN and CDR2 SVGIG (reference sequence). V was pared by 2 bases and J by 0 bases, with 16 bases between. CDR3 coding DNA: TGTGCCTGGAGTAACCCGCAGGGTTGGCTGAACACTGAAGCTTTCTTT. Translated: CAWSNPQGWLNTEAFF.

This chain connects TRBV19 to TRBJ2-7; D may be TRBD2 (5 bases). Trimming removed 10 bases from V and 5 bases from J, with 21 bases in between. The CDR3 loop spans 14 amino acids. Germline V gene data show CDR1 as LNHDA and CDR2 as SQIVND (reference sequence). Here the CDR3 reads CATSRPGLKNEQYF. The CDR3 DNA is TGTGCCACCTCTCGCCCGGGGTTAAAGAACGAGCAGTACTTC.

The chain couples TRBV7-2 to TRBJ2-1; 13 bases line up with TRBD2. The CDR3 is made up of 18 amino acids. The V gene's germline CDR1 is SGHTA and CDR2 FQGNSA. The trim removed 3 bases at V and 4 bases at J, leaving 9 bases unmatched. The CDR3 nucleotides are TGTGCCAGCAGCTTGGATACTAGCGGGAGGGAGGGGTACAATGAGCAGTTCTTC. Translating gives CASSLDTSGREGYNEQFF.

This clone has more than one count but fewer than ten. The chain couples TRBV7-9 to TRBJ2-7, with 7 bases identical to TRBD2. V lost 2 bases and J lost 0; bases outside the gene matches: 7. Germline CDR1 and CDR2: SEHNR and FQNEAQ (reference sequence). CDR3 size: 16 residues. In nucleotides, the CDR3 is TGTGCCAGCAGCTTACGTCAAGCGGGGACCTCCTACGAGCAGTACTTC. Amino acids: CASSLRQAGTSYEQYF.

V is TRBV5-1 and J is TRBJ1-1, with D tentatively TRBD1 (5 bases). V was cut by 6 bases and J by 1 base, with 13 bases left in between. Germline V CDR1 and CDR2: SGHRS, YFSETQ. This CDR3 is 14 amino acids long. DNA for the CDR3: TGCGCCAGCACCCGGGGCGGGCCGAACACTGAAGCTTTCTTT. The encoded protein is CASTRGGPNTEAFF.

The chain is built from TRBV28 and TRBJ1-5, with D hard to call. In germline, CDR1 is MDHEN, CDR2 SYDVKM. This CDR3 has 15 residues. Trimming pared 5 bases from V and 5 bases from J, leaving 16 bases between. CDR3 nucleotide sequence: TGTGCCAGCAGTCTACCCGTGACCAGGCATCAGCCCCAGCATTTT. Amino acid sequence: CASSLPVTRHQPQHF. The variable domain in full, completed from reference TRBV28 and TRBJ1-5, reads DVKVTQSSRYLVKRTGEKVFLECVQDMDHENMFWYRQDPGLGLRLIYFSYDVKMKEKGDIPEGYSVSREKKERFSLILESASTNQTSMYLCASSLPVTRHQPQHFGDGTRLSIL.

This chain uses TRBV28 with TRBJ2-7; 10 bases are shared with TRBD1. Losses at the gene ends were 8 bases for V and 2 bases for J; bases not matched to a gene: 3. The V gene's germline CDR1 is MDHEN and CDR2 SYDVKM. The CDR3 totals 13 residues. CDR3 in amino acids: CASEGQGTYEQYF. The CDR3 DNA reads as TGTGCCAGCGAGGGACAGGGGACCTACGAGCAGTACTTC.

V is TRBV7-9 and J is TRBJ2-1, with 9 bases fitting TRBD2. J was trimmed by 9 bases and V by 7 bases; bases with no gene match: 4. The CDR3 consists of 12 residues. CDR1 is SEHNR and CDR2 is FQNEAQ in the germline V gene (reference sequence). The CDR3 region is CASIISGGEQFF. The CDR3 DNA is TGTGCCAGCATTATTAGCGGGGGTGAGCAGTTCTTC.

This clone was seen just once. The chain has TRBV14 and TRBJ2-2; D remains unclear. The V end was cut by 0 bases, the J end by 6 bases, with 11 bases between. The CDR3 extends over 15 amino acids. Germline values: CDR1 SGHDN, CDR2 FVKESK. In DNA, the CDR3 is TGTGCCAGCAGCCAAGAGGACGGCCGGGCCGGGGAGCTGTTTTTT. Translation: CASSQEDGRAGELFF.

This chain connects TRBV19 to TRBJ1-1; D remains ambiguous. Between the trimmed V and J ends, which lost 0 bases and 0 bases, there was a span of 11 bases. CDR3 length: 16 amino acids. Germline V gives CDR1 LNHDA, CDR2 SQIVND (reference sequence). The CDR3 nucleotides are TGTGCCAGTAGTATAGATCTAGAGACACTGAACACTGAAGCTTTCTTT. This sequence encodes CASSIDLETLNTEAFF.

This clone is judged large. V is TRBV7-6 and J is TRBJ2-2, with 7 bases lining up with TRBD2. The V segment lost 3 bases and the J segment 4 bases; nucleotides outside the gene matches: 8. CDR1 is SGHVS, CDR2 FNYEAQ, per germline. CDR3 length equals 16 residues. CDR3 loop: CASSLIVGEGTGELFF. DNA for the CDR3: TGTGCCAGCAGCTTGATCGTCGGGGAGGGCACCGGGGAGCTGTTTTTT.

This clone was detected only once. This chain uses TRBV7-9 with TRBJ1-1; D possibly corresponds to TRBD1 (6 bases). V was cut by 4 bases and J by 0 bases, with 15 bases left in between. CDR1 SEHNR and CDR2 FQNEAQ come from the germline V gene (reference sequence). The CDR3 has 16 residues. The CDR3 reads CASSSRSDRLNTEAFF. CDR3 bases: TGTGCCAGCAGCTCTCGCTCGGACAGATTGAACACTGAAGCTTTCTTT. The entire variable domain, with the rest obtained from reference TRBV7-9 and TRBJ1-1, is as follows: DTGVSQNPRHKITKRGQNVTFRCDPISEHNRLYWYRQTLGQGPEFLTYFQNEAQLEKSRLLSDRFSAERPKGSFSTLEIQRTEQGDSAMYLCASSSRSDRLNTEAFFGQGTRLTVV.

The gene calls are TRBV2 and TRBJ1-6; maybe TRBD1 (5 bases). V lost 6 bases and J 5 bases, leaving 17 bases between the germline ends. CDR1 and CDR2 (germline): SNHLY, FYNNEI. The CDR3 is 16 amino acids. In DNA, the CDR3 is TGTGCCAGCAGGTGGATGGCAGGGCTAGATAATTCACCCCTCCACTTT. Protein: CASRWMAGLDNSPLHF.